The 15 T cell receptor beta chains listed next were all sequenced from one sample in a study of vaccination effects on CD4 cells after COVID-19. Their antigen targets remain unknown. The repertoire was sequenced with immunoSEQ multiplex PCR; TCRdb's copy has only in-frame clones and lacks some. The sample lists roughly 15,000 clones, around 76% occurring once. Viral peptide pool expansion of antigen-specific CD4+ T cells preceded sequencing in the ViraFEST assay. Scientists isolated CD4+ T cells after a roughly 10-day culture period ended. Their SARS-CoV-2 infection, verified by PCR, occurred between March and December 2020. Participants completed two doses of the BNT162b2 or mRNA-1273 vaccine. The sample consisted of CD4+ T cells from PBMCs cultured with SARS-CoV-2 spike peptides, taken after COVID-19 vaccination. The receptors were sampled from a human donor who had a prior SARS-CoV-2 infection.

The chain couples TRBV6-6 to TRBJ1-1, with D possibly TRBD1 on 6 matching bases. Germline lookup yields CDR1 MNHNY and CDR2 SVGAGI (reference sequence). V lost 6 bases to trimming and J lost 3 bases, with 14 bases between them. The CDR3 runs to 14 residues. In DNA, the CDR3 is TGTGCCAGCAGCTACCAGGGGATTGACACTGAAGCTTTCTTT. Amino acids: CASSYQGIDTEAFF.

The CDR3, as DNA: TGTGCCACCAGCAGAGGAAGGGCGGCTAGCGGGAGTTTCTTGAGGGGCACCGGGGAGCTGTTTTTT. This sequence encodes CATSRGRAASGSFLRGTGELFF. This rearrangement joins TRBV15 to TRBJ2-2, with 10 bases identical to TRBD2. There are 22 residues in the CDR3. After removal of 1 base from V and 4 bases from J, the junction contained 21 bases not matched to a gene. Germline CDR1 LNHNV, CDR2 YYDKDF (reference sequence).

Here the CDR3 reads CASSRDRVTNYGYTF. CDR3 bases: TGTGCCAGCAGCCGGGACAGAGTGACTAACTATGGCTACACCTTC. The chain carries TRBV7-2 and TRBJ1-2; 7 bases match TRBD1. V shed 5 bases and J 0 bases; nucleotides not matched to a gene: 6. Germline V gene sequence: CDR1 SGHTA, CDR2 FQGNSA. The CDR3 length is 15 residues.

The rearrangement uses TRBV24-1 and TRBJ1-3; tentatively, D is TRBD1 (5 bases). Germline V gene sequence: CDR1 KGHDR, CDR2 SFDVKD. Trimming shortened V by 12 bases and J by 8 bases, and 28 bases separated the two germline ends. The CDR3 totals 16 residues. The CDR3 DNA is TGTGCCGTTCCGGACAAAACAGGATCCGTGGGTGACACCATATATTTT. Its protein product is CAVPDKTGSVGDTIYF.

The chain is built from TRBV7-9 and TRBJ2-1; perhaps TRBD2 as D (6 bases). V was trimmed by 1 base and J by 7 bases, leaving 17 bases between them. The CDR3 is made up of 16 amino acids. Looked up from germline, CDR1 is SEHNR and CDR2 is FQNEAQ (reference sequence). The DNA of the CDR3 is TGTGCCAGCAGCTTAGGATCACCGGGACGGGGGAATGAGCAGTTCTTC. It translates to CASSLGSPGRGNEQFF. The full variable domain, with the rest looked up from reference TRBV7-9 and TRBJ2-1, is DTGVSQNPRHKITKRGQNVTFRCDPISEHNRLYWYRQTLGQGPEFLTYFQNEAQLEKSRLLSDRFSAERPKGSFSTLEIQRTEQGDSAMYLCASSLGSPGRGNEQFFGPGTRLTVL.

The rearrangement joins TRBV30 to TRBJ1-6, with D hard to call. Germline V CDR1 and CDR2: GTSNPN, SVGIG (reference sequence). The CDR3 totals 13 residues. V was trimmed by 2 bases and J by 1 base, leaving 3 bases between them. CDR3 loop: CAWSISYNSPLHF. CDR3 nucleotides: TGTGCCTGGAGTATATCCTATAATTCACCCCTCCACTTT.

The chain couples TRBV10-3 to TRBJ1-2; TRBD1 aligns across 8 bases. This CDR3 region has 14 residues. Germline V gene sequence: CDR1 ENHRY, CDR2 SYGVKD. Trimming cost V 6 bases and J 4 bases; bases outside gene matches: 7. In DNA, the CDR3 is TGTGCCATCAGACCCCCGGGACAGGCCTATGGCTACACCTTC. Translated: CAIRPPGQAYGYTF.

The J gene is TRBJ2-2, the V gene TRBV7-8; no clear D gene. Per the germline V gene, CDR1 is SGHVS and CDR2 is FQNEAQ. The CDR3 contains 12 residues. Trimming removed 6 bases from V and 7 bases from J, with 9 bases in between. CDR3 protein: CASRWLGGELFF. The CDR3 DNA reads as TGTGCCAGCAGATGGCTCGGCGGGGAGCTGTTTTTT.

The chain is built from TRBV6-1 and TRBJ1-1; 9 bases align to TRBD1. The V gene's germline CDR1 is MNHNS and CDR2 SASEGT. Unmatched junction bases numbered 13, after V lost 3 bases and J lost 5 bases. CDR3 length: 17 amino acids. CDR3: CASSDQPLDRGGTEAFF. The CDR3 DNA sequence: TGTGCCAGCAGTGACCAACCCCTGGACAGGGGAGGAACTGAAGCTTTCTTT.

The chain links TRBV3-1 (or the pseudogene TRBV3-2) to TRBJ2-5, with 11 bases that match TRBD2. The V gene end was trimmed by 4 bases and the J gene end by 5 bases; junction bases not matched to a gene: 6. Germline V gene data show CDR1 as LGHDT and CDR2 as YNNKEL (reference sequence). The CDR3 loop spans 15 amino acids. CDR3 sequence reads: CASSRLAGLGETQYF. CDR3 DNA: TGTGCCAGCAGCCGACTAGCGGGATTGGGGGAGACCCAGTACTTC.

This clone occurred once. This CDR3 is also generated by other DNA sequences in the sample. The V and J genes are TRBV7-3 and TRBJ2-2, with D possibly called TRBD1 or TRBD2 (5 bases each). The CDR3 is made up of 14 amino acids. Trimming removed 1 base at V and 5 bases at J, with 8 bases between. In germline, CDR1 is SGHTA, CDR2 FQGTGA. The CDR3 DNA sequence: TGTGCCAGCAGCTTAAGGGGCGGGACCGGGGAGCTGTTTTTT. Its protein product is CASSLRGGTGELFF.

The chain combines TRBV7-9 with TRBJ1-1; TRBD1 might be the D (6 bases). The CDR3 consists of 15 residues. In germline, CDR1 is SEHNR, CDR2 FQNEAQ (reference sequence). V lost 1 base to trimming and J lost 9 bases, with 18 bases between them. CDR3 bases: TGTGCCAGCAGCTTAGGGGGACAAGACAGGTCAAAAGCTTTCTTT. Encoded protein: CASSLGGQDRSKAFF.

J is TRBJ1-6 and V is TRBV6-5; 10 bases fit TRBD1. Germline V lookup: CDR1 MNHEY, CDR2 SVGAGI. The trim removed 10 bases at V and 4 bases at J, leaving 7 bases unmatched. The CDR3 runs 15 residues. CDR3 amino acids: CATDRGLYYNSPLHF. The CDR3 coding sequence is TGTGCCACCGACAGGGGGCTATATTATAATTCACCCCTCCACTTT.

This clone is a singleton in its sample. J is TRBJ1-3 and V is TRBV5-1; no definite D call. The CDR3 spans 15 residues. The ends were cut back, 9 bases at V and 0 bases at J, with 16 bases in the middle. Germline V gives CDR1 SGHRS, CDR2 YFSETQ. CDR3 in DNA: TGCGCCAACCTTTTTTATACCCGCTCTGGAAACACCATATATTTT. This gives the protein CANLFYTRSGNTIYF.

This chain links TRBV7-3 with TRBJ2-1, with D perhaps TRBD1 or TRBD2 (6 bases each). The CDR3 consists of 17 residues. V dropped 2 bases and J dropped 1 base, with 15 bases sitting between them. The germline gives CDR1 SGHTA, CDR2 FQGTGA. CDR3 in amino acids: CASSLVSGAGSYNEQFF. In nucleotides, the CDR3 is TGTGCCAGCAGCTTAGTATCGGGGGCCGGATCCTACAATGAGCAGTTCTTC.